This TCR beta chain was sequenced during a study of CD8+CD57+ T cells in acquired aplastic anemia (dated by TCRdb to 2017 to 2018). Broadly, across the study: Extracted DNA from sorted CD4+ and CD8+ cells averaged approximately 3 ug, ranging from roughly 0.17 to 30 ug. A CD8+CD57+ expansion meant a frequency higher than the mean frequency seen in healthy subjects.

Genomic DNA served as template for TCR beta VDJ combination and CDR3 sequence profiling. An Illumina HiSeq 2000 was used for TCR repertoire sequencing. As for the original processing: TRBV/TRBJ rearrangement plots, CDR3 size and DJ length profiles, and Simpson's diversity index were used to assess repertoires. The most abundant DNA sequence in the deep sequencing data was defined as the immunodominant clone. CDR3 amino acid sequences were screened for sharing across subjects and were compared with published repertoires and the VDJdb database. Using fastp at Q25 and MiXCR, TCRdb reprocessed the public reads and kept productive beta chains. All rows with the same CDR3 protein become a single entry with the most common DNA and genes. The V and J calls follow TCRdb's processing rather than the paper's. Present in this sample are about 160,000 distinct CDR3 sequences, 45% to 55% of which were seen just once. The ten largest clones capture around a third of the sample.

Turning to this clonotype: Its recognized antigen is unknown. The sample holds no much larger clone one base away, and base qualities are not on file.

The CDR3 numbers 14 residues from cysteine through phenylalanine. Left in the record is the CDR3 DNA by itself, 42 bases read in frame from the first base. Looking up the germline V gene yields CDR1 SGHTA and CDR2 FQGNSA. V and J are truncated by 5 bases and 6 bases respectively, leaving an intervening sequence of 16 bases. Overall study outcomes, separate from this receptor: About 28 CD8+ CDR3 sequences were found in both patients and controls but appeared to be highly expressed in patients and within the immunodominant clones of the patients. Between patients and healthy controls, no significant difference in CD8+ Simpson's diversity was found (P=0.060).

Flow cytometry had shown CD8+CD57+ cell expansion in the patients selected for sequencing. Every patient had a diagnosis of severe acquired aplastic anemia based on International Study of Aplastic Anemia and Agranulocytosis and Camitta criteria. At the time blood was sampled, none of the patients had received any therapy. TCR repertoires of sorted CD4+ and CD8+ blood T cells from severe aplastic anemia patients and healthy subjects were deep-sequenced in the study. In the USA, patient enrollment took place under clinicaltrials.gov protocols 00001620, 01623167, 00001397, 00071045, 00081523 and 00961064. Ficoll-Paque density gradient centrifugation was used to isolate peripheral blood mononuclear cells. Before DNA was extracted, CD4+ and CD8+ T cells were sorted using either FACS or magnetic beads.

This TCR came from a human donor with aplastic anemia. The sequenced sample was sorted CD4+, CD8+, or CD8+CD57+ T cells (not recorded which) from PBMCs. This chain joins TRBV7-2 to TRBJ1-2; the D gene is unclear. The CDR3 protein is CASSTLTRNHGYTF. The sequenced DNA is TGTGCCAGCAGCACCCTCACACGGAACCATGGCTACACCTTC.